The clone carrying this T cell receptor beta chain has ten or more counts. The antigen is unknown. The V gene's germline CDR1 is SGHKS and CDR2 YYEKEE (reference sequence). V lost 7 bases, J lost 0 bases, and 15 bases lay in between. This CDR3 has 15 residues. The data stem from a study of T cells in Graves' hyperthyroidism and ophthalmopathy. Overall study findings and caveats: A 13 V-J signature model discriminated ophthalmopathy versus stable hyperthyroidism.

Amplification yielded TCR beta CDR3 regions, with RNA transcripts as the source. The TCR CDR3 first-round RT-PCR relied on the HTBI primer set. TCRdb passed the multiplex PCR reads through MiXCR, listing each CDR3 protein once. The top ten clones hold 13% to 15% of a sample with around 450,000 distinct CDR3 sequences, around 16% of them seen once. Used for diagnoses were clinical symptoms, serum thyroxine and TRAb, thyroid ultrasound and orbital computed tomography. The specimen sequenced was blood. The sequence was obtained from a woman aged 18 to 35 with Graves' hyperthyroidism. This chain connects TRBV5-5 to TRBJ2-3; TRBD1 is a possible D gene (5 bases). The CDR3 sequence is CASAPWGTSTDTQYF. The CDR3 DNA is TGTGCCAGCGCTCCTTGGGGCACTAGCACAGATACGCAGTATTTT.